The present T cell receptor (beta chain) was sequenced within a study of blood T cell repertoires in COVID-19. Across the whole study: Collection of acute and convalescent COVID-19 samples took place in the United States, Italy and Spain. The cDNA or gDNA used as material had been derived from T cells, B-cell-depleted T cells, or PBMCs.

This clone was seen once. Authors' data handling: For nucleated cells, counts were estimated from reference gene primer amplification. Only in-frame clones appear in the TCRdb table, and some are missing; sequencing was by immunoSEQ multiplex PCR. The V and J calls and clone size come from that table; D and trimming were worked out from the DNA. Here the sample spans about 190,000 clones, 90% being singletons. V lost 1 base, J lost 5 bases, and 1 base stayed unmatched. Germline V CDR1 and CDR2: MRHNA, SNTAGT. The CDR3 has 14 residues. J is TRBJ2-2 and V is TRBV6-4; TRBD2 matches at 7 bases. This receptor was obtained from a man in his fifties or sixties with acute or convalescent COVID-19. Sequencing was performed on peripheral blood. In nucleotides, the CDR3 is TGTGCCAGCAGTGACTGGGGGGGGACCGGGGAGCTGTTTTTT. This gives the protein CASSDWGGTGELFF.